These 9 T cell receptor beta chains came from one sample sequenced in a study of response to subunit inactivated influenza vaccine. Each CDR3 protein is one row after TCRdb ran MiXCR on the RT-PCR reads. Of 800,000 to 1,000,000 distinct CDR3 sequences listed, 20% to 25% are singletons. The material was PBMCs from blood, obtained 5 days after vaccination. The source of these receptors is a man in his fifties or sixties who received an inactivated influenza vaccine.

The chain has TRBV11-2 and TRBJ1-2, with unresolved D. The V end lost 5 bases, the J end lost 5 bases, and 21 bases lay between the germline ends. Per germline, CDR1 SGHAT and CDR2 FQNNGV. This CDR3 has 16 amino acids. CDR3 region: CASSISSDPTSYGYTF. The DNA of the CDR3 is TGTGCCAGCAGCATTAGTAGTGACCCAACCTCTTATGGCTACACCTTC.

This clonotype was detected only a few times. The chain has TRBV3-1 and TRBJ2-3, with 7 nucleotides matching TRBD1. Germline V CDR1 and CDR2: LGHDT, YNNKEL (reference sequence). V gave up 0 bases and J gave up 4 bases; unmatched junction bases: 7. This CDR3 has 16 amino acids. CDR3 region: CASSQDQGESADTQYF. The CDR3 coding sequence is TGTGCCAGCAGCCAAGATCAGGGGGAATCCGCAGATACGCAGTATTTT.

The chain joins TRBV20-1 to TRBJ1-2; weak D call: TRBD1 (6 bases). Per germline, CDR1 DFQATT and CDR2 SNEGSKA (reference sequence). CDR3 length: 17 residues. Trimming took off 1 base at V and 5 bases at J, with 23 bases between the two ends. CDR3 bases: TGCAGTGCTAGAGCCACTACGACATTGGTGGGGGCGTATGGCTACACCTTC. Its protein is CSARATTTLVGAYGYTF.

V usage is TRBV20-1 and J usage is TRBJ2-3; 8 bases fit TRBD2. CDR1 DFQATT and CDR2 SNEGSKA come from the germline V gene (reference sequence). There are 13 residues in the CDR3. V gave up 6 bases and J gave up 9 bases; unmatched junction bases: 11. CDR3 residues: CSAPRGAAQTQYF. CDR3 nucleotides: TGCAGTGCCCCGCGGGGGGCCGCACAAACGCAGTATTTT.

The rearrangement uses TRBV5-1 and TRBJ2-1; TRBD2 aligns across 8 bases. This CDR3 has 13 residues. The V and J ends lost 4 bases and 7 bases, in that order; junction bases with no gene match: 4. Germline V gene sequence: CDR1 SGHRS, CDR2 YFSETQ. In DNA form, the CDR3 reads TGCGCCAGCAGCCCACTAGCGGAGAATGAGCAGTTCTTC. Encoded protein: CASSPLAENEQFF. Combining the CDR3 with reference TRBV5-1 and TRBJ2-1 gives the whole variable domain KAGVTQTPRYLIKTRGQQVTLSCSPISGHRSVSWYQQTPGQGLQFLFEYFSETQRNKGNFPGRFSGRQFSNSRSEMNVSTLELGDSALYLCASSPLAENEQFFGPGTRLTVL.

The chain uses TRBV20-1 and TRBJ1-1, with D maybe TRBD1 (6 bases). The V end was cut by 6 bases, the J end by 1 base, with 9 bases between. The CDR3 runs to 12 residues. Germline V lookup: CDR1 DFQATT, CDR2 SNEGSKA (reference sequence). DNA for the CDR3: TGCAGTGCCAAACAGGGGAACACTGAAGCTTTCTTT. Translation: CSAKQGNTEAFF.

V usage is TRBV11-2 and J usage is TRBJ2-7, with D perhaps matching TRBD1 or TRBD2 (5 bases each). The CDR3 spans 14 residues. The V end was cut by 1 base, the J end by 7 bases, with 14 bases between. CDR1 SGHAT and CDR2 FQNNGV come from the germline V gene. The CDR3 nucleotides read TGTGCCAGCAGCTTAGGGGGACCGCTTAAGGAGCAGTACTTC. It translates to CASSLGGPLKEQYF.

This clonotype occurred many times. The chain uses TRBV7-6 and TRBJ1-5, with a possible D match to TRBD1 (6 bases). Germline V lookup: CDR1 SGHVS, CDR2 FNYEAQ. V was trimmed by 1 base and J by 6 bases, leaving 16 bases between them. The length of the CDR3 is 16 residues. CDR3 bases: TGTGCCAGCAGCTTAGTAGCAGGGGATGTTGGTCAGCCCCAGCATTTT. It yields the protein CASSLVAGDVGQPQHF.

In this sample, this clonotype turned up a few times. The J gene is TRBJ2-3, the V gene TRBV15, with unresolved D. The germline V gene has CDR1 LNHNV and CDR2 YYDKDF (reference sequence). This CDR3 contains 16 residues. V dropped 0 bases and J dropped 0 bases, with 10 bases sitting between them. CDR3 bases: TGTGCCACCAGCAGAGATTTCGGATTCAGCACAGATACGCAGTATTTT. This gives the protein CATSRDFGFSTDTQYF.